A single sample is the source of the 4 T cell receptor beta chains below, sequenced in a study of response to subunit inactivated influenza vaccine. TCRdb re-called the RT-PCR reads with MiXCR, one entry per CDR3 protein. The repertoire holds hundreds of thousands of distinct CDR3 sequences, around 15% seen once, with less than 9% in the top ten. The input for sequencing was PBMCs from blood, taken 14 to 15 days before vaccination. The receptor source for this set is a man aged 50 to 60 who received an inactivated influenza vaccine.

This clonotype was detected only a few times. The chain couples TRBV7-2 to TRBJ2-3; no clear D. The V gene lost 1 base and the J gene lost 14 bases, with 19 bases spanning the gap. Germline assignment: CDR1 SGHTA and CDR2 FQGNSA. The CDR3 is made up of 14 amino acids. Here the CDR3 DNA reads TGTGCCAGCAGCTTAGATCGTTTCTCGCAGCAGCGGTATTTT. Its protein product is CASSLDRFSQQRYF.

This clonotype was counted between two and nine times. The chain uses TRBV20-1 and TRBJ2-1, with TRBD2 matching over 9 bases. The length of the CDR3 is 13 residues. V dropped 7 bases and J dropped 5; count of bases not matched to a gene: 6. Germline-derived CDR1 and CDR2 are DFQATT and SNEGSKA (reference sequence). The CDR3 DNA reads as TGCAGTGTGCGGGAGGGGCGAGACAATGAGCAGTTCTTC. It codes for CSVREGRDNEQFF.

The rearrangement uses TRBV30 and TRBJ1-6, with TRBD1 matching over 9 bases. This CDR3 has 19 residues. The V and J ends lost 4 bases and 0 bases, in that order; junction bases with no gene match: 13. The germline V gene has CDR1 GTSNPN and CDR2 SVGIG (reference sequence). The CDR3 nucleotides are TGTGCCTGGAATTGGGTCGGACAGGGGATTCGCTCCTATAATTCACCCCTCCACTTT. The encoded protein is CAWNWVGQGIRSYNSPLHF.

Ten or more counts support this clonotype. V is TRBV7-2 and J is TRBJ1-6; D perhaps matches TRBD1 (6 bases). V lost 5 bases, J lost 7 bases, and 9 bases lay in between. Germline V gene data show CDR1 as SGHTA and CDR2 as FQGNSA. CDR3 length: 13 residues. The DNA for the CDR3 is TGTGCCAGCAGCCCTACAGGGAATTCACCCCTCCACTTT. Its translation: CASSPTGNSPLHF.